This entry features one T cell receptor beta chain sequence. The germline CDR1 and CDR2 sequences are MNHEY and SVGAGI. This CDR3 spans 12 amino acids. Trimming took 7 bases from V and 7 from J, leaving 13 bases between them. The data belong to a study of blood T cell repertoires in COVID-19. Method: immunoSEQ multiplex PCR; TCRdb's copy keeps in-frame clones and lacks some. The sample consists of about 180,000 clones, approximately 86% of them appearing once. The source is a man older than 75 with COVID-19, enrolled during active disease. V and J are TRBV6-5 and TRBJ1-2; possible D gene TRBD1, 6 bases. The sample taken for sequencing was peripheral blood. The CDR3 sequence is CASTTGLGGYTF. CDR3 sequence (DNA): TGTGCCAGCACCACAGGGCTGGGTGGCTACACCTTC.